This T cell receptor (beta chain) appears in the sequencing data of a study of tissue T cells after allogeneic stem cell transplantation. Points from the study as a whole: Only a limited share of tissue TCRs appeared in blood or spleen.

Concerning this clone: Its antigen is not identified. Gene names refer to mouse genes.

Only in-frame clones appear in the TCRdb table, and some are missing; sequencing was by immunoSEQ multiplex PCR. The data show roughly 6,000 clones, more than 40% seen once. Time point here: mouse harvest day 7 after allogeneic transplant. Tail vein injection delivered 10^7 T-cell-depleted bone marrow cells and 10^6 splenic CD5+ T cells. Sequencing was carried out using gut tissue. This TCR derives from a female BALB/c mouse given C57BL/6 T cells with graft-versus-host disease after an allogeneic hematopoietic cell transplant.

The DNA read from the CDR3 is TGCTCCAGCAGTCAAGACTGGGGGGGCGCGAGCACCTTGTAC. It specifies CSSSQDWGGASTLY. The whole CDR3 sequence reads CSSSQDWGGASTLYF. The gene calls are TRBV23 and TRBJ2-4; the table gives TRBD2 as D, unverified against the DNA. The sequence runs out 1 residue before the end of the CDR3; the remainder is reconstructed from the germline J gene. Germline CDR1 is KGHTA and CDR2 is FQNQQP. CDR3 length: 15 residues. The whole variable domain, remainder taken from reference TRBV23 and TRBJ2-4, is DAAVTQKPRYLIKMKGQEAEMKCIPEKGHTAVFWYQQKQSKELKFLIYFQNQQPLDQIDMVKERFSAVCPSSSLCSLGIRTCEAEDSALYLCSSSQDWGGASTLYFGAGTRLSVL.